These 30 T cell receptor beta chains originate from one sample sequenced in a study of blood T cell repertoires in COVID-19. Generated by immunoSEQ multiplex PCR, the TCRdb table keeps only in-frame clones and is missing some. The sample contains 99,000 or so clones, around 80% of which appear only once. Sequenced material: peripheral blood. The receptor set was obtained from an elderly woman with acute or convalescent COVID-19.

The gene calls are TRBV7-9 and TRBJ2-5, with D tentatively TRBD2 (5 bases). The CDR3 is 15 residues long. With 5 bases removed from V and 0 bases from J, the gap between germline ends came to 13 bases. The germline V gene has CDR1 SEHNR and CDR2 FQNEAQ (reference sequence). The CDR3 protein is CASSILTGYQETQYF. The DNA for the CDR3 is TGTGCCAGCAGCATACTAACGGGGTACCAAGAGACCCAGTACTTC.

The CDR3 nucleotides are TGTGCCAGCTCTCAAGTATGGGGGGTAGACTATGGCTACACCTTC. Protein product: CASSQVWGVDYGYTF. The rearrangement uses TRBV18 and TRBJ1-2, with D possibly TRBD1 on 5 matching bases. With 6 bases removed from V and 3 bases from J, the gap between germline ends came to 17 bases. This CDR3 contains 15 residues. Per germline, CDR1 KGHSH and CDR2 LQKENI.

J is TRBJ2-7 and V is TRBV5-1; possibly TRBD2 for D (6 bases). Per germline, CDR1 SGHRS and CDR2 YFSETQ. V lost 4 bases, J lost 2 bases, and 10 bases lay in between. CDR3 length equals 13 residues. The CDR3 spells CASSDGLTYEQYF. CDR3 coding DNA: TGCGCCAGCAGCGATGGACTAACCTACGAGCAGTACTTC.

This clone was picked up a small number of times. The V gene is TRBV11-2, the J gene TRBJ2-5, with D unresolved. The CDR3 spans 15 residues. Between the trimmed V and J ends, which lost 1 base and 2 bases, there was a span of 11 bases. Germline-derived CDR1 and CDR2 are SGHAT and FQNNGV. CDR3 bases: TGTGCCAGCAGCTTAGGGGCAGTCTCTCAAGAGACCCAGTACTTC. Encoded protein: CASSLGAVSQETQYF.

This chain joins TRBV7-2 and TRBJ2-5; 10 nucleotides line up with TRBD1. There are 15 residues in the CDR3. V shed 5 bases, J shed 4 bases, and the junction held 7 bases outside the gene matches. Germline CDR1 is SGHTA and CDR2 is FQGNSA. The CDR3 nucleotides read TGTGCCAGCAGCCGGGACAGGGGAATTGGAGAGACCCAGTACTTC. It translates to CASSRDRGIGETQYF.

This clone has only one observation. The rearrangement joins TRBV11-3 to TRBJ1-2; tentatively, D is TRBD1 (5 bases). V lost 0 bases and J lost 6, with 20 bases in between. The length of the CDR3 is 17 residues. Germline-derived CDR1 and CDR2 are SGHNT and YENEEA. CDR3 loop: CASSLDPRGNKKDGYTF. The CDR3 nucleotides read TGTGCCAGCAGCTTAGATCCCCGGGGGAATAAAAAGGATGGCTACACCTTC. Drawing the rest from reference TRBV11-3 and TRBJ1-2, the complete variable domain is EAGVVQSPRYKIIEKKQPVAFWCNPISGHNTLYWYLQNLGQGPELLIRYENEEAVDDSQLPKDRFSAERLKGVDSTLKIQPAELGDSAVYLCASSLDPRGNKKDGYTFGSGTRLTVV.

The chain uses TRBV18 and TRBJ1-1, with 8 bases matching TRBD1. V dropped 4 bases and J dropped 1; count of bases not matched to a gene: 8. This CDR3 comprises 16 residues. The germline V gene encodes CDR1 KGHSH and CDR2 LQKENI. In DNA, the CDR3 is TGTGCCAGCTCACAAGGACAGGGAGGGAGGAACACTGAAGCTTTCTTT. It is translated as CASSQGQGGRNTEAFF.

This chain links TRBV6-6 with TRBJ1-6; D is ambiguous. V lost 2 bases and J 7 bases, leaving 9 bases between the germline ends. The CDR3 sequence is 14 residues long. CDR1 is MNHNY, CDR2 SVGAGI, per germline (reference sequence). Here the CDR3 DNA reads TGTGCCAGCAGTTACGGGCAGAAGAATTCACCCCTCCACTTT. Its protein is CASSYGQKNSPLHF.

The rearrangement joins TRBV18 to TRBJ2-7; TRBD1 might be the D (5 bases). Germline V gene data show CDR1 as KGHSH and CDR2 as LQKENI. Trimming pared 6 bases from V and 5 bases from J, leaving 17 bases between. The CDR3 has 14 residues. The CDR3 loop is CASSKGRNRDEQYF. The CDR3 DNA reads TGTGCCAGCTCCAAGGGGCGGAATCGGGACGAGCAGTACTTC.

The genes are TRBV5-1 and TRBJ2-7; the D gene is possibly TRBD1 (6 bases). Germline V gene lookup returns CDR1 SGHRS and CDR2 YFSETQ. There are 14 residues in the CDR3. With 3 bases removed from V and 6 bases from J, the gap between germline ends came to 16 bases. The CDR3 reads CASSSGTPPSEQYV. CDR3 in DNA: TGCGCCAGCAGCTCCGGGACACCTCCTTCCGAGCAGTACGTC.

This clone was detected only once. The genes are TRBV28 and TRBJ2-1; 11 nucleotides line up with TRBD1. The V gene end was trimmed by 3 bases and the J gene end by 8 bases; junction bases not matched to a gene: 24. Per the germline V gene, CDR1 is MDHEN and CDR2 is SYDVKM. This CDR3 has 21 amino acids. DNA of the CDR3: TGTGCCAGCAGTTTTCCACCATCGGGACAGGGGGTTAAAGGGATAATCGATGAGCAGTTCTTC. Amino acids: CASSFPPSGQGVKGIIDEQFF.

J is TRBJ1-6 and V is TRBV27; D is unresolved. Germline CDR1 is MNHEY and CDR2 is SMNVEV (reference sequence). Trimming stripped 3 bases from V and 12 bases from J, with 15 bases between. There are 14 residues in the CDR3. The CDR3 is CASSFFPPTGPLHF. In DNA, the CDR3 is TGTGCCAGCAGTTTTTTCCCCCCGACGGGACCCCTCCACTTT.

The chain uses TRBV19 and TRBJ2-2, with 13 bases matching TRBD2. Unmatched junction bases numbered 2, after V lost 4 bases and J lost 3 bases. The length of the CDR3 is 16 residues. Germline assignment: CDR1 LNHDA and CDR2 SQIVND (reference sequence). The CDR3 reads CASSRGLAGYTGELFF. The CDR3, as DNA: TGTGCCAGTAGTAGGGGACTAGCGGGATACACCGGGGAGCTGTTTTTT.

The chain carries TRBV27 and TRBJ1-5; tentatively, D is TRBD1 (5 bases). The CDR3 extends over 16 amino acids. Trimming removed 5 bases from V and 2 bases from J, with 16 bases in between. Germline V gene lookup returns CDR1 MNHEY and CDR2 SMNVEV (reference sequence). DNA of the CDR3: TGTGCCAGCAGTCCGCAGGGCGGGAATCGCAATCAGCCCCAGCATTTT. The encoded protein is CASSPQGGNRNQPQHF.

The chain is built from TRBV2 and TRBJ2-3; TRBD2 matches at 15 bases. The CDR3 spans 17 residues. Germline V gives CDR1 SNHLY, CDR2 FYNNEI. V was pared by 4 bases and J by 7 bases, with 9 bases of the junction left unmatched. The CDR3 DNA sequence: TGTGCCAGCAGTGGGGGACTAGCGGGAGGAATGAGAAATACGCAGTATTTT. It is translated as CASSGGLAGGMRNTQYF.

The rearrangement uses TRBV27 and TRBJ1-2; 7 bases fit TRBD1. CDR1 is MNHEY and CDR2 is SMNVEV in the germline V gene (reference sequence). There are 14 residues in the CDR3. Germline trimming cut 3 bases from V and 2 bases from J; bases unmatched to any gene: 3. This CDR3 is CASSFLQGNYGYTF. Written as DNA, the CDR3 is TGTGCCAGCAGTTTTTTACAGGGGAACTATGGCTACACCTTC.

The chain joins TRBV6-5 to TRBJ1-5; D is perhaps TRBD1 (5 bases). The CDR3 covers 14 residues. V lost 0 bases, J lost 3 bases, and 6 bases lay in between. Germline lookup yields CDR1 MNHEY and CDR2 SVGAGI. The CDR3 spells CASSYSRDNQPQHF. The CDR3 DNA follows: TGTGCCAGCAGTTACTCCAGGGACAATCAGCCCCAGCATTTT.

This chain connects TRBV4-2 to TRBJ1-1; possibly TRBD1 for D (6 bases). V shed 0 bases and J shed 7 bases, with 9 bases lying between them. Germline lookup yields CDR1 LGHNA and CDR2 YNFKEQ. This CDR3 contains 13 residues. CDR3 protein: CASSQEVRGEAFF. The CDR3 DNA reads TGTGCCAGCAGCCAAGAGGTCAGGGGTGAAGCTTTCTTT.

This clone was seen only once. The rearrangement links TRBV10-3 to TRBJ2-1; TRBD2 matches 8 bases. From germline, CDR1 is ENHRY and CDR2 SYGVKD. The junction had 9 bases not matched to a gene; V was cut back by 2 bases and J by 9 bases. The CDR3 is 15 amino acids. The chain's CDR3 is CAISEREGGVGEQFF. CDR3 DNA: TGTGCCATCAGTGAGCGGGAGGGGGGGGTAGGTGAGCAGTTCTTC.

This clone occurred once. The chain joins TRBV7-2 to TRBJ2-3, with no clear D. Deletions cut 6 bases from V and 0 bases from J, with 7 bases between. Germline V lookup: CDR1 SGHTA, CDR2 FQGNSA. The length of the CDR3 is 13 residues. CDR3 sequence: CASRLPSTDTQYF. The CDR3 nucleotides read TGTGCCAGCAGACTTCCTAGCACAGATACGCAGTATTTT.

The table lists this clone with a few counts. The chain uses TRBV15 and TRBJ2-2; 8 bases map to TRBD1. Trimming took 6 bases from V and 0 from J; bases not matched to a gene: 3. CDR3 length equals 15 residues. Per germline, CDR1 LNHNV and CDR2 YYDKDF (reference sequence). The DNA of the CDR3 is TGTGCCACCAGAAGGGGACAGGCGAACACCGGGGAGCTGTTTTTT. This encodes CATRRGQANTGELFF.

V gene TRBV10-3 combines with J gene TRBJ2-3; 7 bases match TRBD2. Germline CDR1 ENHRY, CDR2 SYGVKD. The CDR3 has 12 amino acids. V gave up 9 bases and J gave up 1 base; unmatched junction bases: 1. CDR3 loop: CAMGGGTDTQYF. The DNA of the CDR3 is TGTGCCATGGGGGGGGGCACAGATACGCAGTATTTT.

The rearrangement joins TRBV11-3 to TRBJ1-2; no firm D call. V was clipped by 4 bases and J by 0 bases, with 3 bases between them. The germline CDR1 and CDR2 sequences are SGHNT and YENEEA. This CDR3 region has 12 residues. The CDR3 coding sequence is TGTGCCAGCAGCTCCTCTAACTATGGCTACACCTTC. This codes for CASSSSNYGYTF.

The J gene is TRBJ2-2, the V gene TRBV9, with no clear D. This CDR3 has 15 residues. CDR1 and CDR2 (germline): SGDLS, YYNGEE. V was cut by 0 bases and J by 5 bases, with 11 bases left in between. The CDR3 DNA is TGTGCCAGCAGCGTAGATTTTGACTGGACCGGGGAGCTGTTTTTT. Translating it yields CASSVDFDWTGELFF.

This sequence joins TRBV27 and TRBJ2-2, with D perhaps TRBD2 (6 bases). Germline assignment: CDR1 MNHEY and CDR2 SMNVEV (reference sequence). The CDR3 extends over 14 amino acids. V was shortened by 4 bases and J by 2 bases, with 8 bases between the two germline ends. For the CDR3, the DNA is TGTGCCAGCAGTTGGGGACTTAACACCGGGGAGCTGTTTTTT. Its translation is CASSWGLNTGELFF.

This clone has a handful of counts. The gene calls are TRBV11-2 and TRBJ2-1, with 7 bases identical to TRBD2. CDR1 SGHAT and CDR2 FQNNGV come from the germline V gene. The CDR3 runs 12 residues. Trimming at V came to 4 bases and at J to 6 bases, leaving 0 bases not matched to a gene. The CDR3 nucleotides read TGTGCCAGCAGCTCGGGAGGCAATGAGCAGTTCTTC. Its translation is CASSSGGNEQFF.

This chain joins TRBV28 and TRBJ2-7, with 9 bases that match TRBD2. V was clipped by 3 bases and J by 2 bases; unmatched bases: 8. The CDR3 has 16 residues. CDR1 MDHEN and CDR2 SYDVKM come from the germline V gene. The CDR3 sequence: CASSFALAGLTYEQYF. DNA of the CDR3: TGTGCCAGCAGTTTCGCTCTAGCGGGACTGACCTACGAGCAGTACTTC. Looking up the rest from reference TRBV28 and TRBJ2-7 gives the full variable domain: DVKVTQSSRYLVKRTGEKVFLECVQDMDHENMFWYRQDPGLGLRLIYFSYDVKMKEKGDIPEGYSVSREKKERFSLILESASTNQTSMYLCASSFALAGLTYEQYFGPGTRLTVT.

The chain employs TRBV18 and TRBJ2-3; 9 nucleotides agree with TRBD2. The V and J ends lost 1 base and 4 bases, in that order; junction bases with no gene match: 0. This CDR3 is built from 14 residues. Germline V CDR1 and CDR2: KGHSH, LQKENI. CDR3 DNA: TGTGCCAGCTCACCACTAGCGGGAGCAGATACGCAGTATTTT. Translated, it gives CASSPLAGADTQYF.

The chain uses TRBV6-5 and TRBJ2-2; the match to TRBD1 covers 10 bases. The CDR3 totals 15 residues. The germline gives CDR1 MNHEY, CDR2 SVGAGI. J lost 7 bases, V lost 4 bases, and 6 bases had no gene match. The DNA for the CDR3 is TGTGCCAGCAGTTCCCGGGACAGGGGACACGGGGAGCTGTTTTTT. It encodes CASSSRDRGHGELFF.

The rearrangement links TRBV29-1 to TRBJ2-7; 9 bases line up with TRBD1. The CDR3 has 12 residues. V gave up 5 bases and J gave up 3 bases; unmatched junction bases: 2. Germline-derived CDR1 and CDR2 are SQVTM and ANQGSEA. The CDR3 DNA follows: TGCAGCGTTAGACAGGGGGTCTACGAGCAGTACTTC. Translated, it gives CSVRQGVYEQYF.